The 4 T cell receptor beta chains below come from one sample, sequenced in a study of blood T cell repertoires in COVID-19. Here immunoSEQ multiplex PCR was the method, and the copy in TCRdb shows in-frame clones only, minus some. The sample carries some 200,000 clones, approximately 79% recorded once. Sequenced: peripheral blood. All receptors come from a man under 40 with active or convalescent COVID-19.

This clone showed up just once. The V and J genes are TRBV28 and TRBJ1-3; D uncertain. This CDR3 is built from 15 residues. Germline V gene lookup returns CDR1 MDHEN and CDR2 SYDVKM. Trimming shortened V by 2 bases and J by 4 bases, and 12 bases separated the two germline ends. The CDR3 loop is CASSLPGIAGNTIYF. The CDR3 DNA follows: TGTGCCAGCAGTTTACCGGGAATCGCCGGAAACACCATATATTTT. Together with reference TRBV28 and TRBJ1-3, the CDR3 gives the full variable domain: DVKVTQSSRYLVKRTGEKVFLECVQDMDHENMFWYRQDPGLGLRLIYFSYDVKMKEKGDIPEGYSVSREKKERFSLILESASTNQTSMYLCASSLPGIAGNTIYFGEGSWLTVV.

J is TRBJ1-1 and V is TRBV5-1, with 9 bases fitting TRBD1. The CDR3 length is 13 residues. The germline V gene has CDR1 SGHRS and CDR2 YFSETQ. The V and J ends lost 3 bases and 11 bases, in that order; junction bases with no gene match: 8. This chain's CDR3 is CASSSTGGGGAFF. Here the CDR3 DNA reads TGCGCCAGCAGCTCCACAGGGGGCGGGGGGGCTTTCTTT.

The chain carries TRBV5-6 and TRBJ1-4, with no clear D. The ends were cut back, 0 bases at V and 3 bases at J, with 9 bases in the middle. The germline V gene encodes CDR1 SGHDT and CDR2 YYEEEE. There are 15 residues in the CDR3. CDR3 DNA: TGTGCCAGCAGCTTGGCCGGTTCTTCTAATGAAAAACTGTTTTTT. Residues: CASSLAGSSNEKLFF.

Worth noting for this clone: This same CDR3 is encoded by further DNA sequences in the sample. This chain connects TRBV6-5 to TRBJ1-2; 8 bases match TRBD1. This CDR3 has 13 residues. From germline, CDR1 is MNHEY and CDR2 SVGAGI. Unmatched junction bases numbered 5, after V lost 6 bases and J lost 5 bases. The CDR3, as DNA: TGTGCCAGCAGCTTGGACAGGGAGTATGGCTACACCTTC. Protein: CASSLDREYGYTF.